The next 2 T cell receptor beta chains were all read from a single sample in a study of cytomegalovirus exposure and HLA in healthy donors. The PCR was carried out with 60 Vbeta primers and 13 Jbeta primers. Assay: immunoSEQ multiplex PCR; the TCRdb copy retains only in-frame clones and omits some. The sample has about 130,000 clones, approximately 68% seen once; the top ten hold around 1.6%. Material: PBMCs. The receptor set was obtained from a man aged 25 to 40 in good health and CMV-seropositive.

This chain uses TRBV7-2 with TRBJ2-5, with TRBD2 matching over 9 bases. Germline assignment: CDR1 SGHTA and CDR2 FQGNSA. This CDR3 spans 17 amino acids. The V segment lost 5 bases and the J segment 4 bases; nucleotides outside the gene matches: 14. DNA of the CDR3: TGTGCCAGCAGCCCAGGTGGCGGGAGGGCCGGGGGAGAGACCCAGTACTTC. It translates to CASSPGGGRAGGETQYF.

This chain's CDR3 is CASSGTGYSYEQYF. As DNA, the CDR3 is TGTGCCAGCAGCGGGACAGGATATTCCTACGAGCAGTACTTC. The rearrangement links TRBV27 to TRBJ2-7, with TRBD1 matching over 8 bases. The CDR3 has 14 amino acids. Per the germline V gene, CDR1 is MNHEY and CDR2 is SMNVEV (reference sequence). V gave up 6 bases and J gave up 1 base; unmatched junction bases: 5.